Presented here are 7 T cell receptor beta chains from one specimen sequenced in a study of T-cell memory formation after mild COVID-19. One entry per CDR3 protein, called by TCRdb with MiXCR from the 5' RACE reads. The table records 550,000 to 650,000 distinct CDR3 sequences, roughly a sixth of them present only once. Input material: PBMCs or a T cell subset sorted from them (not recorded which). These receptors came from an adult woman who had mild COVID-19 (a few samples of this study predate the infection). Cell type and time point are not known.

This clonotype was observed a few times. The chain couples TRBV30 to TRBJ2-3; unclear D gene. Trimming removed 0 bases from V and 6 bases from J, with 4 bases in between. Germline CDR1 GTSNPN, CDR2 SVGIG (reference sequence). CDR3 length equals 11 residues. The CDR3 DNA reads TGTGCCTGGAGTGTATGGGATACGCAGTATTTT. It codes for CAWSVWDTQYF.

This clonotype was picked up a small number of times. The CDR3, as DNA: TGTGCCAGCGCCGCAGGGAACACTGAAGCTTTCTTT. Residues: CASAAGNTEAFF. The rearrangement uses TRBV7-9 and TRBJ1-1; D is unresolved. V was pared by 8 bases and J by 1 base, with 8 bases between. The germline gives CDR1 SEHNR, CDR2 FQNEAQ (reference sequence). CDR3 length: 12 amino acids.

This clonotype was counted a few times. This chain joins TRBV7-8 and TRBJ2-1, with 7 positions matching TRBD2. The germline V gene encodes CDR1 SGHVS and CDR2 FQNEAQ. The J segment lost 9 bases and the V segment lost 4 bases, leaving 24 bases of the junction unmatched. The CDR3 contains 19 residues. The CDR3 sequence is CASSSTRGGGGDHKGEQFF. The DNA for the CDR3 is TGTGCCAGCAGCTCTACCCGCGGGGGTGGCGGGGATCATAAGGGTGAGCAGTTCTTC.

A few counts support this clonotype. The rearrangement joins TRBV11-3 to TRBJ2-5, with 7 bases that match TRBD1. CDR1 and CDR2 from the germline V gene are SGHNT and YENEEA. The CDR3 length is 15 residues. V gave up 0 bases and J gave up 5 bases; unmatched junction bases: 6. The CDR3 region is CASSLEPGGTETQYF. CDR3 sequence (DNA): TGTGCCAGCAGCTTAGAGCCAGGGGGAACGGAGACCCAGTACTTC.

The chain is built from TRBV7-9 and TRBJ2-3; D call uncertain. Trimming removed 1 base at V and 0 bases at J, with 11 bases between. The CDR3 totals 16 residues. Germline CDR1 is SEHNR and CDR2 is FQNEAQ (reference sequence). In DNA, the CDR3 is TGTGCCAGCAGCTTAGAGACATTCTCTAGCACAGATACGCAGTATTTT. Its translation is CASSLETFSSTDTQYF.

J is TRBJ1-5 and V is TRBV2; no clear D. The CDR3 extends over 12 amino acids. Germline CDR1 SNHLY, CDR2 FYNNEI. V gave up 6 bases and J gave up 5 bases, with 8 bases separating them. The CDR3 region is CASRDAYQPQHF. CDR3 nucleotide sequence: TGTGCCAGCAGAGACGCATATCAGCCCCAGCATTTT.

This clonotype was counted ten times or more. The chain has TRBV24-1 and TRBJ1-5, with unresolved D. The CDR3 contains 16 residues. Germline values: CDR1 KGHDR, CDR2 SFDVKD. Deletions cut 5 bases from V and 2 bases from J, with 15 bases between. DNA for the CDR3: TGTGCCACCAGTGGGGAGGGAAAAGGTGGCAATCAGCCCCAGCATTTT. Translating gives CATSGEGKGGNQPQHF.